Below, 22 T cell receptor beta chains from the same sample are listed, as sequenced in a study of T-cell memory formation after mild COVID-19. TCRdb re-called the 5' RACE reads with MiXCR, one entry per CDR3 protein. The sample contains around 200,000 distinct CDR3 sequences, about 10% of which appear only once. Sequencing was done on a sample of PBMCs or a T cell subset sorted from them (not recorded which). Every receptor here comes from a young man who had mild COVID-19 (a few samples of this study predate the infection). Cell type and time point are not known.

In this sample, this clonotype turned up a few times. The V gene is TRBV4-2, the J gene TRBJ2-5; D remains unclear. The V end lost 1 base, the J end lost 10 bases, and 16 bases lay between the germline ends. The CDR3 contains 14 residues. Germline V gives CDR1 LGHNA, CDR2 YNFKEQ. The CDR3 protein is CASSQVGAAVNQYF. CDR3 sequence (DNA): TGTGCCAGCAGCCAAGTCGGTGCAGCCGTTAACCAGTACTTC.

The chain recombines TRBV7-9 with TRBJ2-1; 8 bases are a match to TRBD2. Per germline, CDR1 SEHNR and CDR2 FQNEAQ (reference sequence). CDR3 length equals 16 residues. Trimming cost V 5 bases and J 6 bases; bases outside gene matches: 12. CDR3 in DNA: TGTGCCAGCAGCCTCAGGCGGGGGGATTACTCCAATGAGCAGTTCTTC. This gives the protein CASSLRRGDYSNEQFF.

This chain joins TRBV28 and TRBJ2-3; tentative D call: TRBD2 (7 bases). The V end lost 5 bases, the J end lost 1 base, and 13 bases lay between the germline ends. CDR1 is MDHEN and CDR2 is SYDVKM in the germline V gene. The CDR3 loop spans 15 amino acids. CDR3 loop: CASSPRGAGTDTQYF. The CDR3 nucleotides read TGTGCCAGCAGTCCTCGGGGGGCGGGCACAGATACGCAGTATTTT.

The sample holds a few counts of this clonotype. The rearrangement uses TRBV7-2 and TRBJ2-1, with 11 bases identical to TRBD2. V dropped 4 bases and J dropped 10; count of bases not matched to a gene: 6. Germline CDR1 reads SGHTA; CDR2 reads FQGNSA. This CDR3 is built from 14 residues. DNA for the CDR3: TGTGCCAGCAGCTCCTTAGCGGGGGGGCGAGAGCAGTTCTTC. Translating it yields CASSSLAGGREQFF.

This clonotype came up a few times. The gene calls are TRBV9 and TRBJ1-2; 9 bases match TRBD1. With V trimmed by 3 bases and J by 8 bases, 8 bases remained unmatched. The CDR3 is 14 amino acids. Germline CDR1 is SGDLS and CDR2 is YYNGEE. The CDR3 DNA is TGTGCCAGCAGCGCGACAGGGGGTTCTATGGGCTACACCTTC. Amino acids: CASSATGGSMGYTF.

The rearrangement uses TRBV9 and TRBJ2-1; D may match TRBD1 or TRBD2 (6 bases each). V lost 1 base and J lost 8, with 13 bases in between. Germline CDR1 and CDR2: SGDLS and YYNGEE. CDR3 length: 14 amino acids. This CDR3 reads CASSVRGDADEQFF. CDR3 in DNA: TGTGCCAGCAGCGTAAGGGGGGACGCCGATGAGCAGTTCTTC.

This chain joins TRBV2 and TRBJ1-1; no clear D. V lost 4 bases and J 2 bases, leaving 11 bases between the germline ends. CDR1 is SNHLY and CDR2 is FYNNEI in the germline V gene. CDR3 length: 14 amino acids. CDR3 DNA sequence: TGTGCCAGCAGTGTTCTAAGGGCTAACACTGAAGCTTTCTTT. Amino acids: CASSVLRANTEAFF.

Only a few counts were recorded for this clonotype. The chain is built from TRBV6-2 or TRBV6-3 and TRBJ2-3, with 8 bases identical to TRBD2. Germline V lookup: CDR1 MNHEY, CDR2 SVGEGT. This CDR3 has 14 amino acids. V dropped 6 bases and J dropped 0; count of bases not matched to a gene: 2. CDR3 in amino acids: CASRSGGSTDTQYF. The CDR3 DNA reads as TGTGCCAGCAGGTCGGGGGGGAGCACAGATACGCAGTATTTT.

This clonotype was counted only a few times. The chain is built from TRBV11-2 and TRBJ2-2; 7 bases are a match to TRBD2. Trimming took 3 bases from V and 3 from J; bases not matched to a gene: 4. Germline CDR1 and CDR2: SGHAT and FQNNGV. The CDR3 totals 15 residues. Here the CDR3 DNA reads TGTGCCAGCAGCTTGCAGGGAGGGCACACCGGGGAGCTGTTTTTT. It encodes CASSLQGGHTGELFF.

In its sample, this clonotype was seen a few times. This sequence joins TRBV14 and TRBJ1-2, with 8 bases aligning to TRBD1. The CDR3 sequence is 13 residues long. The V gene end was trimmed by 4 bases and the J gene end by 7 bases; junction bases not matched to a gene: 5. The V gene's germline CDR1 is SGHDN and CDR2 FVKESK. CDR3 sequence reads: CASSLQGASGYTF. The CDR3 nucleotides are TGTGCCAGCAGCCTCCAGGGGGCGAGTGGCTACACCTTC.

This clonotype showed up just a few times. The chain has TRBV9 and TRBJ1-4; D uncertain. The CDR3 is made up of 14 amino acids. Per the germline V gene, CDR1 is SGDLS and CDR2 is YYNGEE. Trimming removed 7 bases from V and 1 base from J, with 11 bases in between. The CDR3 sequence: CASPGSETNEKLFF. The CDR3, as DNA: TGTGCCAGCCCGGGTTCAGAAACTAATGAAAAACTGTTTTTT.

Only a few counts were recorded for this clonotype. V is TRBV6-5 and J is TRBJ2-3, with 7 bases matching TRBD2. The CDR3 loop spans 15 amino acids. Unmatched junction bases numbered 8, after V lost 8 bases and J lost 0 bases. Germline loops: CDR1 MNHEY, CDR2 SVGAGI. CDR3 in DNA: TGTGCCAGCCGGGGGGACTCCCTGAGCACAGATACGCAGTATTTT. This gives the protein CASRGDSLSTDTQYF.

This chain links TRBV5-1 with TRBJ1-2; 7 nucleotides align to TRBD1. The CDR3 has 15 residues. The V gene end was trimmed by 4 bases and the J gene end by 4 bases; junction bases not matched to a gene: 10. CDR1 SGHRS and CDR2 YFSETQ come from the germline V gene. The CDR3 reads CASSLGQERPYGYTF. The CDR3 DNA reads TGCGCCAGCAGCCTTGGACAGGAGAGGCCCTATGGCTACACCTTC.

The chain uses TRBV28 and TRBJ2-4; D gene ambiguous. Trimming removed 3 bases from V and 7 bases from J, with 7 bases in between. This CDR3 spans 12 amino acids. Germline V gene sequence: CDR1 MDHEN, CDR2 SYDVKM. The DNA for the CDR3 is TGTGCCAGCAGTTTGGTACAGAACATTCAGTACTTC. This translates into CASSLVQNIQYF.

The rearrangement uses TRBV9 and TRBJ2-1; D uncertain. The CDR3 covers 13 residues. Germline V gene data show CDR1 as SGDLS and CDR2 as YYNGEE. Trimming left V 0 bases short and J 7 bases short, with 8 bases between. The CDR3, as DNA: TGTGCCAGCAGCGTAGGGGGAAATAATGAGCAGTTCTTC. This translates into CASSVGGNNEQFF.

V usage is TRBV5-1 and J usage is TRBJ2-3; D gene uncertain. Deletions cut 3 bases from V and 6 bases from J, with 14 bases between. Germline V gene sequence: CDR1 SGHRS, CDR2 YFSETQ. This CDR3 region has 14 residues. The DNA for the CDR3 is TGCGCCAGCAGCTCCGGCCCTGCGAGGGATACGCAGTATTTT. Its translation: CASSSGPARDTQYF.

This clonotype was found many times. This rearrangement joins TRBV27 to TRBJ2-2; 9 bases map to TRBD1. J was trimmed by 5 bases and V by 7 bases; bases with no gene match: 5. In germline, CDR1 is MNHEY, CDR2 SMNVEV (reference sequence). The length of the CDR3 is 14 residues. CDR3: CASNRQGETGELFF. For the CDR3, the DNA is TGTGCCAGCAACCGACAGGGGGAAACCGGGGAGCTGTTTTTT.

This clonotype was seen many times. This rearrangement joins TRBV5-1 to TRBJ2-2; unclear D gene. The V and J ends lost 4 bases and 0 bases respectively, with 13 bases between them. Germline values: CDR1 SGHRS, CDR2 YFSETQ. The CDR3 sequence is 16 residues long. Here the CDR3 reads CASSDISIANTGELFF. The CDR3 bases are TGCGCCAGCAGCGACATTTCAATCGCGAACACCGGGGAGCTGTTTTTT.

The chain is built from TRBV6-2 or TRBV6-3 and TRBJ2-7; 7 bases match TRBD1. This CDR3 region has 12 residues. Looked up from germline, CDR1 is MNHEY and CDR2 is SVGEGT. J gave up 6 bases and V 6 bases, and 5 bases lay outside the gene matches. The CDR3 nucleotides are TGTGCCAGCAGGACCTCAGGGGGCGAGCAGTACGTC. It encodes CASRTSGGEQYV.

In its sample, this clonotype was seen a few times. The chain combines TRBV3-1 with TRBJ2-5; TRBD2 might be the D (6 bases). The CDR3 consists of 14 residues. CDR1 LGHDT and CDR2 YNNKEL come from the germline V gene (reference sequence). Between the trimmed V and J ends, which lost 4 bases and 0 bases, there was a span of 9 bases. This CDR3 reads CASSRRLDQETQYF. CDR3 nucleotides: TGTGCCAGCAGCCGCCGACTAGACCAAGAGACCCAGTACTTC.

This clonotype was seen more than once but under ten times. The chain uses TRBV19 and TRBJ2-7; weak D call: TRBD1 (5 bases). V lost 3 bases, J lost 0 bases, and 9 bases lay in between. The CDR3 consists of 14 residues. Germline CDR1 reads LNHDA; CDR2 reads SQIVND (reference sequence). CDR3 protein: CASSIFQGSYEQYF. CDR3 nucleotide sequence: TGTGCCAGTAGTATTTTCCAGGGCTCCTACGAGCAGTACTTC.

This clonotype was recorded a few times. The V and J genes are TRBV5-1 and TRBJ2-5; the D call may be TRBD1 or TRBD2 (6 bases each). There are 15 residues in the CDR3. Trimming cost V 4 bases and J 5 bases, with 18 bases left between them. CDR1 is SGHRS and CDR2 is YFSETQ in the germline V gene. CDR3 DNA sequence: TGCGCCAGCAGCCGGGCTTTGGGGGGCGGGGAGACCCAGTACTTC. Translating it yields CASSRALGGGETQYF.